This record concerns one T cell receptor (beta chain) sequence. Its specificity is unknown. Assay: immunoSEQ multiplex PCR; the TCRdb copy retains only in-frame clones and omits some. Found here are over 15,000 clones, roughly 70% of them singletons; the top ten hold over 25%. This record belongs to a study of OX40 agonist ivuxolimab in advanced cancers. Study as a whole: Ivuxolimab, which is an agonistic anti-OX40 (CD134) antibody, was administered to the patients. Three partial responders included one hepatocellular carcinoma patient and two cutaneous melanoma patients.

Study-level points and caveats: Researchers did not establish what antigens the expanded peripheral T cells target.

This receptor was obtained from an adult with an advanced solid tumor such as melanoma, head and neck, liver or kidney cancer. The input for sequencing was CD4+ or CD8+ T cells sorted from blood, taken in a trial of the OX40 agonist ivuxolimab.

CDR3 region: CASASGGASDTQYF. For the CDR3, the DNA is TGTGCCAGCGCTAGCGGGGGGGCTTCAGATACGCAGTATTTT. The rearrangement uses TRBV27 and TRBJ2-3; 12 nucleotides line up with TRBD2. CDR1 MNHEY and CDR2 SMNVEV come from the germline V gene (reference sequence). With V trimmed by 8 bases and J by 4 bases, 4 bases remained unmatched. The CDR3 runs to 14 residues.